Listed below are T cell receptor beta chains from one sample, sequenced in a study of PD-L1 blockade in urothelial cancer. This table comes from immunoSEQ multiplex PCR, and its TCRdb copy is limited to in-frame clones, with some not included. The repertoire consists of 70,000 to 75,000 clones, with about nine tenths occurring once and the leading ten covering under 6%. Source: PBMCs, taken around atezolizumab (anti-PD-L1) treatment. All receptors derive from a man between 65 and 85 years old with urothelial cancer. CDR3s include the opening cysteine and the closing phenylalanine or tryptophan. D genes are given only for firm matches. Only part of the rows carry a size: once, few, many, or a class if the clone is expanded.

>TRBJ1-1|.|TRBV5-8|.
TGTGCCAGCAGCTTGCGTCCAGGGACTAACACTGAAGCTTTCTTT
CASSLRPGTNTEAFF
>TRBJ2-7|.|TRBV28|.
TGTGCCAGCAGTTCTACCCTCTACGAGCAGTACTTC
CASSSTLYEQYF
>TRBJ2-3|.|TRBV27|.
TGTGCCAGCAGCCAATTGACGGGATGGGTACGTGCAGATACGCAGTATTTT
CASSQLTGWVRADTQYF
>TRBJ2-1|TRBD1|TRBV28|.
TGTGCCGGTAGGACAGGGCAGAATGAGCAGTTCTTC
CAGRTGQNEQFF
>TRBJ2-1|TRBD2|TRBV14|few
TGTGCCAGCAGCCAAGAAGCGGGAGGGTACCCTGAGCAGTTCTTC
CASSQEAGGYPEQFF
>TRBJ1-5|.|TRBV19|.
TGTGCCAGTAGTATACCACTGGATCAGCCCCAGCATTTT
CASSIPLDQPQHF
>TRBJ2-1|TRBD1|TRBV19|.
TGTGCCAGTAGTATGGGATGGGGGACAGGACACCTCGAGGGGCAGTTCTTC
CASSMGWGTGHLEGQFF
>TRBJ2-7|.|TRBV18|once
TGTGCCAGCTCACCGACCCCGGGACTTCCCTACGAGCAGTACTTC
CASSPTPGLPYEQYF
>TRBJ2-5|.|TRBV19|.
TGTGCCAGTAGTATAGGTGGGCTAAGCCAAGAGACCCAGTACTTC
CASSIGGLSQETQYF
>TRBJ1-5|TRBD1|TRBV19|.
TGTGCCAGTAGTAGGGGACAGACTACGGATCAGCCCCAGCATTTT
CASSRGQTTDQPQHF
>TRBJ2-3|TRBD1|TRBV28|.
TGTGCCAGCAGTTTAACCGGGACAGGGGGCGCGGGGTACAGGACAGATACGCAGTATTTT
CASSLTGTGGAGYRTDTQYF
>TRBJ1-3|.|TRBV6-1|.
TGTGCCAGCAGTGTACAGTGGTCTGGAAACACCATATATTTT
CASSVQWSGNTIYF
>TRBJ2-3|.|TRBV12-5|.
TGTGCTAGTGGTTCCCCGCGGGGTCGGGTTACAGATACGCAGTATTTT
CASGSPRGRVTDTQYF
>TRBJ2-7|TRBD1|TRBV2|.
TGTGCCAGCTCAGGACAGGTCTACGAGCAGTACTTC
CASSGQVYEQYF
>TRBJ1-2|TRBD1|TRBV9|.
TGTGCCAGCAGCGTAGTCGACAGGGGGTCGTCTGGCTACACCTTC
CASSVVDRGSSGYTF
>TRBJ2-1|TRBD2|TRBV5-1|.
TGCGCCAGCAGATCGGAGGGGACTAGCGGGATTACTTCCTACAATGAGCAGTTCTTC
CASRSEGTSGITSYNEQFF
>TRBJ2-7|.|TRBV6-1|.
TGTGCCAGCCGATCAGGGGAAATATACGAGCAGTACTTC
CASRSGEIYEQYF
>TRBJ2-3|.|TRBV9|.
TGTGCCAGCAGCGTAGTGGACTCACCAGGCACAGATACGCAGTATTTT
CASSVVDSPGTDTQYF
>TRBJ2-7|.|TRBV5-1|.
TGCGCCAGCAGCTTAGGGGACACCTACGAGCAGTACTTC
CASSLGDTYEQYF
>TRBJ2-5|.|TRBV25-1|.
TGTGCCAGCAGCCACAGACAAGAGACCCAGTACTTC
CASSHRQETQYF
>TRBJ2-2|TRBD1|TRBV27|.
TGTGCCAGCACCCTGGGGACAGCTACCGGGGAGCTGTTTTTT
CASTLGTATGELFF
>TRBJ2-7|.|TRBV21-1|.
TGTGCCAGCAGCAACGCTCGACTAGCGGGACTCTACGAGCAGTACTTC
CASSNARLAGLYEQYF
>TRBJ2-7|.|TRBV27|.
TGTGCCAGCAGTTTAATAGGGCTAGCGTCCTCCTACGAGCAGTACTTC
CASSLIGLASSYEQYF
>TRBJ2-7|.|TRBV20-1|.
TGCAGTGCTGACAGAGGCGACGAGCAGTACTTC
CSADRGDEQYF
>TRBJ1-4|TRBD1|TRBV5-1|.
TGCGCCAGCAGCCCAGGACAGGTTCTTTCTGAAAAACTGTTTTTT
CASSPGQVLSEKLFF
>TRBJ2-4|TRBD2|TRBV2|.
TGTGCCAGCAGTGCGATGACTAGCGATTTTGGAAACATTCAGTACTTC
CASSAMTSDFGNIQYF
>TRBJ2-2|.|TRBV6-5|.
TGTGCCAGCAGAGCACAACGGGGGTCCGGGGAGCTGTTTTTT
CASRAQRGSGELFF
>TRBJ2-7|.|TRBV5-1|.
TGCGCCAGCAGCTTGGCCCCATACGAGCAGTACTTC
CASSLAPYEQYF
>TRBJ1-1|.|TRBV5-4|.
TGTGCCAGCAGCTTGACTAATTTTAAGAACACTGAAGCTTTCTTT
CASSLTNFKNTEAFF
>TRBJ1-4|.|TRBV5-1|many
TGCGCCAGCAGCTTGGAACAGTTGAATGAAAAACTGTTTTTT
CASSLEQLNEKLFF
>TRBJ2-3|.|TRBV19|.
TGTGCCAGTAGTTCCCGGACTAACACAGATACGCAGTATTTT
CASSSRTNTDTQYF
>TRBJ1-4|.|TRBV15|.
TGTGCCACCGCAAAGCCAAATGAAAAACTGTTTTTT
CATAKPNEKLFF
>TRBJ2-7|.|TRBV29-1|.
TGCAGCGTTGTATGGCAGGACTCCTACGAGCAGTACTTC
CSVVWQDSYEQYF
>TRBJ2-5|TRBD2|TRBV10-3|once
TGTGCCATCAGTGAGGGGACCGGGACTAGCATCGGGGAGACCCAGTACTTC
CAISEGTGTSIGETQYF
>TRBJ2-2|.|TRBV5-1|.
TGCGCCAGCACCCCGCAGGACTCAGGGGAGCTGTTTTTT
CASTPQDSGELFF
>TRBJ2-3|TRBD2|TRBV29-1|.
TGCAGCGTTGAAGCCGGGTGGAGCGGGAGAAGTGGGAGCACAGATACGCAGTATTTT
CSVEAGWSGRSGSTDTQYF
>TRBJ1-1|TRBD1|TRBV7-6|.
TGTGCCAGCAGCTCTATACAGGGGGCTGCTGAAGCTTTCTTT
CASSSIQGAAEAFF
>TRBJ2-2|.|TRBV5-1|.
TGCGCCAGCAGCTTACAGACCGGCGGGGAGCTGTTTTTT
CASSLQTGGELFF
>TRBJ1-5|.|TRBV7-9|.
TGTGCCAGCAGCTTAGTGGGGGGTCTGACAGCTACCAATCAGCCCCAGCATTTT
CASSLVGGLTATNQPQHF
>TRBJ2-7|TRBD2|TRBV18|.
TGTGCCAGCTCATCGTCTAGCGGGAGAGCCGAGCAGTACTTC
CASSSSSGRAEQYF
>TRBJ2-1|.|TRBV5-1|.
TGCGCCAGCAGCTTGGGGACTACCTACAATGAGCAGTTCTTC
CASSLGTTYNEQFF
>TRBJ2-3|.|TRBV27|.
TGTGCCAGCAGTTTACTAAACACAGATACGCAGTATTTT
CASSLLNTDTQYF
>TRBJ2-3|.|TRBV5-4|.
TGTGCCAGCAGCTTGTACGCCCTAAGCACAGATACGCAGTATTTT
CASSLYALSTDTQYF
>TRBJ1-2|.|TRBV29-1|.
TGCAGCGCTATGTTCCGGGTCCCGCCGTGGTATGGCTACACCTTC
CSAMFRVPPWYGYTF
>TRBJ2-5|TRBD1|TRBV19|.
TGTGCCAGTATGCGGGGACAGGGAGGCGAGACCCAGTACTTC
CASMRGQGGETQYF
>TRBJ1-3|.|TRBV28|.
TGTGCCAGCAGTTTCCCGGGAAGGAGCGACACCATATATTTT
CASSFPGRSDTIYF
>TRBJ2-1|TRBD2|TRBV5-6|.
TGTGCCAGCAGCTTTTCCGGGACTAGCGTCGATGAGCAGTTCTTC
CASSFSGTSVDEQFF
>TRBJ2-2|TRBD2|TRBV7-2|once
TGTGCCAGCAGCTCGGGACTAGCGGGAGCCGCCGGGGAGCTGTTTTTT
CASSSGLAGAAGELFF
>TRBJ2-7|.|TRBV11-2|.
TGTGCCAGCACCCCGTTCGCGGCTATTCCCCGTAGCTCCTACGAGCAGTACTTC
CASTPFAAIPRSSYEQYF
>TRBJ2-5|TRBD1|TRBV7-9|.
TGTGCCAGCAGCCCATTAAAGGGGACAGCTCAAGAGACCCAGTACTTC
CASSPLKGTAQETQYF
>TRBJ2-7|TRBD1|TRBV7-8|.
TGTGCCAGCAGCTTGAACAGGGGGCATTCCTACGAGCAGTACTTC
CASSLNRGHSYEQYF
>TRBJ2-1|TRBD2|TRBV27|.
TGTGCCAGCAGTCCCTTTGGGGGGGGGCTAGCGGGAGTGTCCTACAATGAGCAGTTCTTC
CASSPFGGGLAGVSYNEQFF
>TRBJ2-7|TRBD1|TRBV19|.
TGTGCCAGTAGTAGGGACAGGGGAGAATACGAGCAGTACTTC
CASSRDRGEYEQYF
>TRBJ1-2|TRBD1|TRBV29-1|.
TGCAGCGTTGCCGGATACAGGGGCCTAAACTATGGCTACACCTTC
CSVAGYRGLNYGYTF
>TRBJ2-1|TRBD2|TRBV6-4|.
TGTGCCAGCAGGGGACTAGCGGGGGGGAACAATGAGCAGTTCTTC
CASRGLAGGNNEQFF
>TRBJ1-5|.|TRBV4-1|.
TGCGCCAGCAGCCAAGAAGTAACGGGGGTCGGACCCCAGCATTTT
CASSQEVTGVGPQHF
>TRBJ1-1|.|TRBV29-1|.
TGCAGCGTTGGCGGGGGAGTAACTGAAGCTTTCTTT
CSVGGGVTEAFF
>TRBJ2-7|.|TRBV27|.
TGTGCCAGCAGTTTAAGCCCGGGGTGGAACGAGCAGTACTTC
CASSLSPGWNEQYF
>TRBJ2-5|.|TRBV10-1|.
TGCGCCAGCAGTGGCGGTCGGCTCCAAGAGACCCAGTACTTC
CASSGGRLQETQYF